The 19 T cell receptor beta chains listed next were all sequenced from one sample in a study of blood T cells in healthy people across ages. The second PCR ran roughly 6 to 11 cycles with a sample-barcoded 5' primer and J-beta primers. Each CDR3 protein gets one entry after TCRdb re-called the 5' RACE reads with MiXCR. Of 890,000 or so distinct CDR3 sequences listed, 60% to 80% are singletons. Input material: blood. The receptors come from a man under 40 in good health.

The rearrangement links TRBV20-1 to TRBJ1-2; D possibly corresponds to TRBD1 (6 bases). Germline CDR1 is DFQATT and CDR2 is SNEGSKA (reference sequence). The V and J ends lost 0 bases and 6 bases respectively, with 11 bases between them. The length of the CDR3 is 13 residues. Written as DNA, the CDR3 is TGCAGTGCTAGAGATCCAGGGGAGGATGGCTACACCTTC. Its translation: CSARDPGEDGYTF.

V is TRBV7-8 and J is TRBJ2-1, with D unclear. The CDR3 is made up of 12 amino acids. V lost 7 bases and J lost 8, with 12 bases in between. The germline V gene has CDR1 SGHVS and CDR2 FQNEAQ. CDR3 in amino acids: CASNRENDEQFF. CDR3 nucleotide sequence: TGTGCCAGCAATAGGGAAAATGATGAGCAGTTCTTC.

The genes are TRBV20-1 and TRBJ2-7; 9 bases agree with TRBD1. The CDR3 totals 14 residues. Germline-derived CDR1 and CDR2 are DFQATT and SNEGSKA (reference sequence). Trimming removed 6 bases from V and 1 base from J; junction bases left unmatched: 7. For the CDR3, the DNA is TGCAGTGCAAACGACAGGGGGTCTTCCTACGAGCAGTACTTC. Translating gives CSANDRGSSYEQYF.

The table lists this clonotype with a few counts. The chain uses TRBV25-1 and TRBJ2-1, with a weak D call TRBD1 (6 bases). V gave up 7 bases and J gave up 4 bases, with 14 bases separating them. The CDR3 is 14 residues long. Germline V lookup: CDR1 MGHDK, CDR2 SYGVNS. In DNA, the CDR3 is TGTGCCAGCACGGGACAACCGGATTACAATGAGCAGTTCTTC. Its protein product is CASTGQPDYNEQFF.

The genes are TRBV10-3 and TRBJ2-7; no definite D call. Trimming left V 4 bases short and J 5 bases short, with 15 bases between. CDR1 and CDR2 from the germline V gene are ENHRY and SYGVKD. CDR3 length: 14 amino acids. The CDR3 DNA reads TGTGCCATCAGTGCCTCTGACCCGTCGGACGAGCAGTACTTC. Translated: CAISASDPSDEQYF.

The rearrangement uses TRBV5-6 and TRBJ2-7; 11 bases fit TRBD2. The CDR3 runs to 15 residues. The V gene's germline CDR1 is SGHDT and CDR2 YYEEEE. With V trimmed by 4 bases and J by 10 bases, 13 bases remained unmatched. The CDR3 coding sequence is TGTGCCAGCAGCCCTTTACTAGCGGGGGAAGAGGCCCAGTACTTC. It translates to CASSPLLAGEEAQYF.

The chain has TRBV13 and TRBJ2-4; 9 bases line up with TRBD2. This CDR3 comprises 13 residues. Germline trimming cut 5 bases from V and 14 bases from J; bases unmatched to any gene: 10. From germline, CDR1 is PRHDT and CDR2 FYEKMQ (reference sequence). DNA of the CDR3: TGTGCCAGCAGCCAAGGGACTAGCTGGTCGGAGTACTTC. Its protein product is CASSQGTSWSEYF.

This clonotype turned up a few times. The chain links TRBV5-1 to TRBJ1-2, with TRBD1 identical over 7 bases. The CDR3 is 14 residues long. V was pared by 3 bases and J by 4 bases, with 6 bases of the junction left unmatched. The germline gives CDR1 SGHRS, CDR2 YFSETQ. The CDR3 DNA follows: TGCGCCAGCAGCTCGCCGGGACAGACCTATGGCTACACCTTC. Its translation is CASSSPGQTYGYTF.

This rearrangement joins TRBV7-9 to TRBJ1-2; D not certain. Deletions cut 5 bases from V and 13 bases from J, with 17 bases between. The CDR3 spans 12 residues. Germline V gene lookup returns CDR1 SEHNR and CDR2 FQNEAQ (reference sequence). The CDR3 sequence is CASSPPGRPPTF. CDR3 sequence (DNA): TGTGCCAGCAGCCCCCCCGGCCGCCCGCCCACCTTC.

V gene TRBV11-2 combines with J gene TRBJ2-1, with D tentatively TRBD1 or TRBD2 (5 bases each). Per germline, CDR1 SGHAT and CDR2 FQNNGV. This CDR3 contains 18 residues. V was cut by 5 bases and J by 10 bases, with 30 bases left in between. CDR3 residues: CASSLGAGSGGYVKEQFF. Written as DNA, the CDR3 is TGTGCCAGCAGCCTAGGGGCAGGGAGCGGCGGTTATGTAAAGGAGCAGTTCTTC.

This clonotype was detected only a few times. V and J are TRBV28 and TRBJ2-3; no clear D gene. The germline gives CDR1 MDHEN, CDR2 SYDVKM. Deletions cut 5 bases from V and 6 bases from J, with 9 bases between. The CDR3 spans 12 residues. CDR3 sequence: CASSPEWDTQYF. The CDR3 DNA sequence: TGTGCCAGCAGTCCTGAGTGGGATACGCAGTATTTT.

This clonotype turned up a few times. This rearrangement joins TRBV20-1 to TRBJ1-4; a weak D match, TRBD1 (5 bases). The CDR3 has 14 amino acids. Germline CDR1 is DFQATT and CDR2 is SNEGSKA (reference sequence). V was cut by 1 base and J by 6 bases, with 12 bases left in between. The CDR3 here is CSARVAQADEKLFF. The CDR3 bases are TGCAGTGCTAGAGTTGCACAGGCGGATGAAAAACTGTTTTTT.

The rearrangement uses TRBV20-1 and TRBJ1-5; 8 nucleotides match TRBD1. This CDR3 has 17 residues. V lost 3 bases to trimming and J lost 8 bases; unmatched junction nucleotides: 18. The germline V gene encodes CDR1 DFQATT and CDR2 SNEGSKA (reference sequence). CDR3 in DNA: TGCAGTGCTAGTGCGATCCCGGGACAGGAGACGGCGGAGCCCCAGCATTTT. Protein product: CSASAIPGQETAEPQHF.

The CDR3 DNA sequence: TGTGCCAGCAGCTTAGATGGCGGGGGGTACAATGAGCAGTTCTTC. Translating it yields CASSLDGGGYNEQFF. The chain employs TRBV7-2 and TRBJ2-1, with 8 bases identical to TRBD2. Germline CDR1 SGHTA, CDR2 FQGNSA. CDR3 length: 15 residues. The V segment lost 1 base and the J segment 4 bases; nucleotides outside the gene matches: 3.

J is TRBJ2-7 and V is TRBV20-1; no firm D call. V gave up 6 bases and J gave up 4 bases, with 13 bases separating them. Germline CDR1 is DFQATT and CDR2 is SNEGSKA (reference sequence). This CDR3 has 12 residues. The CDR3 here is CSAPRNGYEQYF. CDR3 nucleotides: TGCAGTGCCCCCCGGAACGGGTACGAGCAGTACTTC.

V gene TRBV3-1 combines with J gene TRBJ2-5; D is ambiguous. The V and J ends lost 1 base and 1 base respectively, with 7 bases between them. The CDR3 runs to 14 residues. Looked up from germline, CDR1 is LGHDT and CDR2 is YNNKEL (reference sequence). The CDR3 protein is CASSQARFQETQYF. CDR3 in DNA: TGTGCCAGCAGCCAAGCGCGGTTCCAAGAGACCCAGTACTTC.

V usage is TRBV6-6 and J usage is TRBJ2-1; TRBD2 agrees at 10 bases. This CDR3 spans 15 amino acids. Germline V gene sequence: CDR1 MNHNY, CDR2 SVGAGI (reference sequence). V lost 5 bases to trimming and J lost 5 bases; unmatched junction nucleotides: 6. As DNA, the CDR3 is TGTGCCAGCAGTAGAGGACTAGCGGAGAACAATGAGCAGTTCTTC. Protein product: CASSRGLAENNEQFF.

This clonotype has only one observation. The rearrangement uses TRBV4-3 and TRBJ1-4; 8 nucleotides match TRBD1. Germline CDR1 and CDR2: LGHNA and YSLEER. The CDR3 totals 16 residues. V dropped 2 bases and J dropped 6; count of bases not matched to a gene: 8. CDR3 protein: CASSQLQGVKDEKLFF. CDR3 DNA: TGCGCCAGCAGCCAATTACAGGGGGTGAAGGATGAAAAACTGTTTTTT.

This chain connects TRBV4-2 to TRBJ1-5; D not certain. CDR3 length: 15 amino acids. Germline CDR1 reads LGHNA; CDR2 reads YNFKEQ. The V end was cut by 0 bases, the J end by 7 bases, with 13 bases between. DNA of the CDR3: TGTGCCAGCAGCCAAGATCGGGGAGGGAAGCAGCCCCAGCATTTT. This gives the protein CASSQDRGGKQPQHF.